The 6 T cell receptor beta chains below come from one sample, sequenced in a study of untreated major depressive disorder. Study-wide findings and caveats: Compared with controls, depressed patients showed more TRBV05-01 (Vbeta 5.1) usage in CD4+ T cells.

Clones were read by immunoSEQ multiplex PCR, and TCRdb kept only the in-frame ones, dropping some. The sample includes under 25,000 clones, about 92% of them seen just once. These receptors lack a known antigen. Sequencing was performed on CD4+ T cells from PBMCs. The receptors shown here come from a woman aged 40 to 55 with major depressive disorder.

This sequence joins TRBV7-9 and TRBJ1-1; 7 bases agree with TRBD1. The germline gives CDR1 SEHNR, CDR2 FQNEAQ (reference sequence). CDR3 size: 14 residues. V gave up 5 bases and J gave up 8 bases; unmatched junction bases: 11. This CDR3 is CASSPGDRVWEAFF. CDR3 DNA: TGTGCCAGCAGCCCTGGGGACAGAGTCTGGGAAGCTTTCTTT. The full variable domain, completed using reference TRBV7-9 and TRBJ1-1, is DTGVSQNPRHKITKRGQNVTFRCDPISEHNRLYWYRQTLGQGPEFLTYFQNEAQLEKSRLLSDRFSAERPKGSFSTLEIQRTEQGDSAMYLCASSPGDRVWEAFFGQGTRLTVV.

The rearrangement links TRBV18 to TRBJ2-5; 9 nucleotides align to TRBD1. The trim removed 2 bases at V and 7 bases at J, leaving 5 bases unmatched. The length of the CDR3 is 14 residues. Germline-derived CDR1 and CDR2 are KGHSH and LQKENI. The CDR3 reads CASSPTGGLGTQYF. The CDR3 DNA sequence: TGTGCCAGCTCACCAACAGGGGGCTTAGGGACCCAGTACTTC.

This clone was recorded only once. The gene calls are TRBV4-2 and TRBJ1-4, with D possibly matching TRBD1 (5 bases). Trimming stripped 3 bases from V and 2 bases from J, with 7 bases between. The CDR3 is 14 residues long. Per germline, CDR1 LGHNA and CDR2 YNFKEQ. CDR3 in amino acids: CASSQGDTNEKLFF. The CDR3 region has the DNA TGTGCCAGCAGCCAGGGGGATACTAATGAAAAACTGTTTTTT.

The rearrangement links TRBV19 to TRBJ1-6; the D is unclear. This CDR3 spans 18 amino acids. V was trimmed by 0 bases and J by 7 bases, leaving 19 bases between them. The germline V gene has CDR1 LNHDA and CDR2 SQIVND (reference sequence). The CDR3 coding sequence is TGTGCCAGTAGTATAGAGCCCCCGGGCACGGAGAGGAATTCACCCCTCCACTTT. Encoded protein: CASSIEPPGTERNSPLHF.

CDR3 nucleotide sequence: TGTGCCTGGAGACGGACAGAGAACACTGAAGCTTTCTTT. Protein: CAWRRTENTEAFF. This rearrangement joins TRBV30 to TRBJ1-1; maybe TRBD1 (6 bases). Trimming cost V 3 bases and J 1 base, with 9 bases left between them. The CDR3 extends over 13 amino acids. Per the germline V gene, CDR1 is GTSNPN and CDR2 is SVGIG (reference sequence).

The chain couples TRBV30 to TRBJ1-5; D is uncertain. CDR1 and CDR2 from the germline V gene are GTSNPN and SVGIG (reference sequence). The CDR3 runs 13 residues. The V and J ends lost 6 bases and 6 bases respectively, with 15 bases between them. Here the CDR3 reads CACRPGSSQPQHF. The CDR3 nucleotides are TGTGCCTGTCGTCCGGGAAGCTCTCAGCCCCAGCATTTT.